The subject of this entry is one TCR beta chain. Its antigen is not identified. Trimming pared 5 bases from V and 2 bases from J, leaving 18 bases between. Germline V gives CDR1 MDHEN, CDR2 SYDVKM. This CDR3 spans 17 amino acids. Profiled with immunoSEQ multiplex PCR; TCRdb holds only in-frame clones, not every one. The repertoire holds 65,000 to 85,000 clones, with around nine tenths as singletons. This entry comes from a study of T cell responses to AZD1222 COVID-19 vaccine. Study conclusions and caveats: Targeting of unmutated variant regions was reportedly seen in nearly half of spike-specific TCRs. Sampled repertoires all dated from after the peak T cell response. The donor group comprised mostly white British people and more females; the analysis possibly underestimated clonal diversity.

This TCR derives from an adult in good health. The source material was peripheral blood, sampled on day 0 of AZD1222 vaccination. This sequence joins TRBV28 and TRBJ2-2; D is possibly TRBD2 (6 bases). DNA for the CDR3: TGTGCCAGCAGTGGTTTCGGGTCGGGACTCAACACCGGGGAGCTGTTTTTT. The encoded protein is CASSGFGSGLNTGELFF.